This entry is about one TCR beta chain. It has no known antigen specificity. There are no base qualities to consult, and no much larger clone falls within one base. V is clipped by 7 bases and J by 0 bases, and the sequence between their germline boundaries is 10 bases long. From the germline V gene (reference sequence), CDR1 is SEHNR and CDR2 is FQNEAQ. From cysteine to phenylalanine, the CDR3 is 14 amino acids long. The read is trimmed to its CDR3 DNA, 42 bases read in frame from base 1. TCRbeta CDR3 regions were amplified from genomic DNA using the immunoSEQ Assay, a bias-controlled multiplex PCR. The source study handled its data this way. Within the assay, amplification of reference gene primers was used to estimate how many nucleated cells each sample contained. Sequence reads were collapsed and filtered to measure the absolute abundance of every unique TCRbeta CDR3 rearrangement. Productive Simpson clonality was computed per sample as the square root of Simpson's diversity index over productive rearrangements. The source is immuneACCESS, and TCRdb retained only in-frame sequences with V and J called. Part of the clones is not carried over; for the studies checked, unresolved V genes explain less than half of this, and the remainder is unexplained. V, J and clone size are taken as reported in that table, and D and trimming were inferred from the DNA itself. The sample records roughly 220,000 clones, 84% of which are singletons. Roughly 21% of the sample comes from the top ten.

The sample belongs to a study of blood T cell repertoires in COVID-19 (dated by TCRdb to between 2020 and 2021). For context, the study as a whole: The collaborator samples originated in the United States, Italy and Spain and spanned the acute and convalescent phases of COVID-19. The material from the prospective study consisted of cDNA or gDNA derived from T cells, B-cell-depleted T cells, or PBMCs. Deeply sampled blood TCRbeta repertoires from subjects exposed to, actively infected with, or recovered from COVID-19 were included in the dataset. The repertoires were released in a freely available public database meant as a resource for research on the immune response to SARS-CoV-2. Samples were obtained from the ongoing ImmuneRACE study (first 160 participants) and from about 1,300 subjects provided by 6 global collaborators. Nearly every sample came with metadata listing a de-identified subject ID, COVID-19 status, age in years and sex. Where HLA class I and class II types were available, the types were taken from metadata supplied by the sample provider, not from assay-based typing.

The collaborating institutions used their own protocols to collect whole blood in K2EDTA tubes. For TCRbeta analysis, collaborators shipped samples in one of three forms: frozen whole blood, isolated PBMCs, or DNA extracted from either of those sample types. What the work shows at the level of the full study, not this receptor alone: How much clinical and demographic metadata was included differed by source and by participant, and the metadata was provided uncurated.

The V gene is TRBV7-9 and the J gene is TRBJ1-3; the D segment could be TRBD1, given 5 matching bases. Sequenced: peripheral blood. This receptor was taken from a man aged 25-40 years with active or convalescent COVID-19. The nucleotides read TGTGCCAGCACCACGGGGGTCTCTGGAAACACCATATATTTT. Its protein reads: CASTTGVSGNTIYF.